The sequence of this T cell receptor (beta chain) was determined in a study of T cells in Graves' hyperthyroidism and ophthalmopathy. Study overall: The initial diagnosis was the point when peripheral blood was collected, ahead of any treatment.

Amplified TCR beta CDR3 regions came from RNA transcripts. Primed by the HTBI set, a first-round RT-PCR was run on the TCR CDR3. TCRdb processed the multiplex PCR reads anew with MiXCR; each CDR3 protein has one entry. This sample has around 500,000 distinct CDR3 sequences; under 25% occur once, and the top ten carry around 54%. Trimming stripped 0 bases from V and 5 bases from J, with 11 bases between. This CDR3 is 13 amino acids long. CDR1 and CDR2 (germline): DFQATT, SNEGSKA (reference sequence). This clonotype occurred many times. As yet, its antigen is unknown. The study's findings and limits: In the blood, most expanded thyroid clonotypes above 0.001 appeared as well.

Uncontrolled infection, other autoimmune disease, pregnancy or lactation disqualified patients from enrolment. The rearrangement joins TRBV20-1 to TRBJ2-7; possible D gene TRBD1, 5 bases. The TCR comes from a woman aged 70-85 years with Graves' ophthalmopathy. The material sequenced was blood. The CDR3 is CSARDLRGHEQYF. CDR3 bases: TGCAGTGCTAGAGATCTAAGGGGCCACGAGCAGTACTTC.